The rows below give T cell receptor beta chains drawn from one sample of a study of Siglec-9 on CD8 T cells in melanoma. The assay was immunoSEQ multiplex PCR, and TCRdb's table has in-frame clones only and misses some. The table includes 25,000 to 35,000 clones, less than 85% detected once. Sequenced input: Siglec-9- CD8+ T cells sorted from blood. The receptors here all came from a human donor in good health. The CDR3 runs from the conserved cysteine through the conserved F or W. The D gene is left open where the match is weak.

CATSSPYDTQYF	TGTGCCACCAGCAGTCCTTATGATACGCAGTATTTT	TRBV15	TRBJ2-3	-